The 10 T cell receptor beta chains below were found in one sample sequenced in a study of T cells in Graves' hyperthyroidism and ophthalmopathy. Regions amplified from RNA transcripts were the TCR beta CDR3 regions. The HTBI primer set drove a first-round RT-PCR of the TCR CDR3. TCRdb reprocessed the multiplex PCR reads with MiXCR, giving one entry per CDR3 protein. The sample contains fewer than 650,000 distinct CDR3 sequences, roughly 14% of which appear only once. The sample comprised blood. These receptors came from a woman aged 40 to 55 with Graves' ophthalmopathy.

This clonotype was seen repeatedly, ten times or more. This chain joins TRBV6-5 and TRBJ1-1; no definite D call. V was cut by 4 bases and J by 4 bases, with 10 bases left in between. The CDR3 spans 13 residues. Looked up from germline, CDR1 is MNHEY and CDR2 is SVGAGI. CDR3 DNA: TGTGCCAGCAGTTGGCCGGGCCGCACTGAAGCTTTCTTT. This gives the protein CASSWPGRTEAFF.

This sequence joins TRBV11-2 and TRBJ2-2; D perhaps matches TRBD2 (6 bases). The CDR3 totals 15 residues. V was trimmed by 8 bases and J by 4 bases, leaving 17 bases between them. Per germline, CDR1 SGHAT and CDR2 FQNNGV. CDR3 sequence: CASVRDFHGTGELFF. In DNA form, the CDR3 reads TGTGCCAGCGTCCGGGACTTCCATGGCACCGGGGAGCTGTTTTTT. The full variable domain, with the rest looked up from reference TRBV11-2 and TRBJ2-2, is EAGVAQSPRYKIIEKRQSVAFWCNPISGHATLYWYQQILGQGPKLLIQFQNNGVVDDSQLPKDRFSAERLKGVDSTLKIQPAKLEDSAVYLCASVRDFHGTGELFFGEGSRLTVL.

This clonotype has at least ten counts. This CDR3 reads CASSSNVVAEAGTQYF. The CDR3 nucleotides read TGCGCCAGCAGCTCCAACGTCGTAGCGGAGGCGGGGACCCAGTACTTC. V and J are TRBV5-1 and TRBJ2-5, with D maybe TRBD2 (6 bases). Germline lookup yields CDR1 SGHRS and CDR2 YFSETQ. CDR3 length: 16 residues. Trimming took 3 bases from V and 7 from J, leaving 22 bases between them.

V usage is TRBV19 and J usage is TRBJ2-4; 7 bases are shared with TRBD1. The V and J ends lost 3 bases and 6 bases, in that order; junction bases with no gene match: 8. CDR3 length: 15 amino acids. Germline V CDR1 and CDR2: LNHDA, SQIVND (reference sequence). The CDR3 DNA is TGTGCCAGTAGTATTGAGGGACAGTTAACAAACATTCAGTACTTC. Protein product: CASSIEGQLTNIQYF.

This clonotype turned up a few times. This sequence joins TRBV9 and TRBJ2-2; D is unresolved. Germline assignment: CDR1 SGDLS and CDR2 YYNGEE. The CDR3 runs 12 residues. Deletions cut 0 bases from V and 8 bases from J, with 5 bases between. The CDR3 loop is CASSVEIGELFF. In DNA, the CDR3 is TGTGCCAGCAGCGTAGAAATAGGGGAGCTGTTTTTT.

In this sample, this clonotype turned up many times. The rearrangement links TRBV28 to TRBJ1-1, with unresolved D. The length of the CDR3 is 15 residues. V dropped 0 bases and J dropped 4 bases, with 12 bases sitting between them. The germline gives CDR1 MDHEN, CDR2 SYDVKM. The CDR3: CASSLWVRLATEAFF. CDR3 nucleotides: TGTGCCAGCAGTTTATGGGTACGGTTGGCCACTGAAGCTTTCTTT. The complete variable domain, with remaining parts taken from reference TRBV28 and TRBJ1-1, reads DVKVTQSSRYLVKRTGEKVFLECVQDMDHENMFWYRQDPGLGLRLIYFSYDVKMKEKGDIPEGYSVSREKKERFSLILESASTNQTSMYLCASSLWVRLATEAFFGQGTRLTVV.

The V call is TRBV20-1, the J call TRBJ1-1; no reliable D call. The CDR3 is made up of 15 amino acids. Germline-derived CDR1 and CDR2 are DFQATT and SNEGSKA (reference sequence). With 1 base removed from V and 1 base from J, the gap between germline ends came to 13 bases. The CDR3 DNA is TGCAGTGCTAGAGGTGCCCTCGTAAGGAACACTGAAGCTTTCTTT. Its protein is CSARGALVRNTEAFF.

The chain employs TRBV7-9 and TRBJ2-2, with D unresolved. Trimming pared 8 bases from V and 7 bases from J, leaving 8 bases between. Germline V lookup: CDR1 SEHNR, CDR2 FQNEAQ (reference sequence). CDR3 size: 11 residues. CDR3 bases: TGTGCCAGCGCCTGGGGCGGGGAGCTGTTTTTT. Translated: CASAWGGELFF.

At least ten counts were recorded for this clonotype. The chain has TRBV6-5 and TRBJ1-2; D is perhaps TRBD1 (5 bases). In germline, CDR1 is MNHEY, CDR2 SVGAGI. V was pared by 4 bases and J by 4 bases, with 10 bases between. The CDR3 is 13 residues long. CDR3 nucleotides: TGTGCCAGCAGTTGGGACCGCAGCTATGGCTACACCTTC. This translates into CASSWDRSYGYTF.

This clonotype was found many times. The chain employs TRBV28 and TRBJ2-5; D is unclear. The CDR3 is 15 amino acids. The germline V gene encodes CDR1 MDHEN and CDR2 SYDVKM. Deletions cut 5 bases from V and 4 bases from J, with 17 bases between. Written as DNA, the CDR3 is TGTGCCAGCAGTCGACCGGGTTCCGGTGGAGAGACCCAGTACTTC. It translates to CASSRPGSGGETQYF.